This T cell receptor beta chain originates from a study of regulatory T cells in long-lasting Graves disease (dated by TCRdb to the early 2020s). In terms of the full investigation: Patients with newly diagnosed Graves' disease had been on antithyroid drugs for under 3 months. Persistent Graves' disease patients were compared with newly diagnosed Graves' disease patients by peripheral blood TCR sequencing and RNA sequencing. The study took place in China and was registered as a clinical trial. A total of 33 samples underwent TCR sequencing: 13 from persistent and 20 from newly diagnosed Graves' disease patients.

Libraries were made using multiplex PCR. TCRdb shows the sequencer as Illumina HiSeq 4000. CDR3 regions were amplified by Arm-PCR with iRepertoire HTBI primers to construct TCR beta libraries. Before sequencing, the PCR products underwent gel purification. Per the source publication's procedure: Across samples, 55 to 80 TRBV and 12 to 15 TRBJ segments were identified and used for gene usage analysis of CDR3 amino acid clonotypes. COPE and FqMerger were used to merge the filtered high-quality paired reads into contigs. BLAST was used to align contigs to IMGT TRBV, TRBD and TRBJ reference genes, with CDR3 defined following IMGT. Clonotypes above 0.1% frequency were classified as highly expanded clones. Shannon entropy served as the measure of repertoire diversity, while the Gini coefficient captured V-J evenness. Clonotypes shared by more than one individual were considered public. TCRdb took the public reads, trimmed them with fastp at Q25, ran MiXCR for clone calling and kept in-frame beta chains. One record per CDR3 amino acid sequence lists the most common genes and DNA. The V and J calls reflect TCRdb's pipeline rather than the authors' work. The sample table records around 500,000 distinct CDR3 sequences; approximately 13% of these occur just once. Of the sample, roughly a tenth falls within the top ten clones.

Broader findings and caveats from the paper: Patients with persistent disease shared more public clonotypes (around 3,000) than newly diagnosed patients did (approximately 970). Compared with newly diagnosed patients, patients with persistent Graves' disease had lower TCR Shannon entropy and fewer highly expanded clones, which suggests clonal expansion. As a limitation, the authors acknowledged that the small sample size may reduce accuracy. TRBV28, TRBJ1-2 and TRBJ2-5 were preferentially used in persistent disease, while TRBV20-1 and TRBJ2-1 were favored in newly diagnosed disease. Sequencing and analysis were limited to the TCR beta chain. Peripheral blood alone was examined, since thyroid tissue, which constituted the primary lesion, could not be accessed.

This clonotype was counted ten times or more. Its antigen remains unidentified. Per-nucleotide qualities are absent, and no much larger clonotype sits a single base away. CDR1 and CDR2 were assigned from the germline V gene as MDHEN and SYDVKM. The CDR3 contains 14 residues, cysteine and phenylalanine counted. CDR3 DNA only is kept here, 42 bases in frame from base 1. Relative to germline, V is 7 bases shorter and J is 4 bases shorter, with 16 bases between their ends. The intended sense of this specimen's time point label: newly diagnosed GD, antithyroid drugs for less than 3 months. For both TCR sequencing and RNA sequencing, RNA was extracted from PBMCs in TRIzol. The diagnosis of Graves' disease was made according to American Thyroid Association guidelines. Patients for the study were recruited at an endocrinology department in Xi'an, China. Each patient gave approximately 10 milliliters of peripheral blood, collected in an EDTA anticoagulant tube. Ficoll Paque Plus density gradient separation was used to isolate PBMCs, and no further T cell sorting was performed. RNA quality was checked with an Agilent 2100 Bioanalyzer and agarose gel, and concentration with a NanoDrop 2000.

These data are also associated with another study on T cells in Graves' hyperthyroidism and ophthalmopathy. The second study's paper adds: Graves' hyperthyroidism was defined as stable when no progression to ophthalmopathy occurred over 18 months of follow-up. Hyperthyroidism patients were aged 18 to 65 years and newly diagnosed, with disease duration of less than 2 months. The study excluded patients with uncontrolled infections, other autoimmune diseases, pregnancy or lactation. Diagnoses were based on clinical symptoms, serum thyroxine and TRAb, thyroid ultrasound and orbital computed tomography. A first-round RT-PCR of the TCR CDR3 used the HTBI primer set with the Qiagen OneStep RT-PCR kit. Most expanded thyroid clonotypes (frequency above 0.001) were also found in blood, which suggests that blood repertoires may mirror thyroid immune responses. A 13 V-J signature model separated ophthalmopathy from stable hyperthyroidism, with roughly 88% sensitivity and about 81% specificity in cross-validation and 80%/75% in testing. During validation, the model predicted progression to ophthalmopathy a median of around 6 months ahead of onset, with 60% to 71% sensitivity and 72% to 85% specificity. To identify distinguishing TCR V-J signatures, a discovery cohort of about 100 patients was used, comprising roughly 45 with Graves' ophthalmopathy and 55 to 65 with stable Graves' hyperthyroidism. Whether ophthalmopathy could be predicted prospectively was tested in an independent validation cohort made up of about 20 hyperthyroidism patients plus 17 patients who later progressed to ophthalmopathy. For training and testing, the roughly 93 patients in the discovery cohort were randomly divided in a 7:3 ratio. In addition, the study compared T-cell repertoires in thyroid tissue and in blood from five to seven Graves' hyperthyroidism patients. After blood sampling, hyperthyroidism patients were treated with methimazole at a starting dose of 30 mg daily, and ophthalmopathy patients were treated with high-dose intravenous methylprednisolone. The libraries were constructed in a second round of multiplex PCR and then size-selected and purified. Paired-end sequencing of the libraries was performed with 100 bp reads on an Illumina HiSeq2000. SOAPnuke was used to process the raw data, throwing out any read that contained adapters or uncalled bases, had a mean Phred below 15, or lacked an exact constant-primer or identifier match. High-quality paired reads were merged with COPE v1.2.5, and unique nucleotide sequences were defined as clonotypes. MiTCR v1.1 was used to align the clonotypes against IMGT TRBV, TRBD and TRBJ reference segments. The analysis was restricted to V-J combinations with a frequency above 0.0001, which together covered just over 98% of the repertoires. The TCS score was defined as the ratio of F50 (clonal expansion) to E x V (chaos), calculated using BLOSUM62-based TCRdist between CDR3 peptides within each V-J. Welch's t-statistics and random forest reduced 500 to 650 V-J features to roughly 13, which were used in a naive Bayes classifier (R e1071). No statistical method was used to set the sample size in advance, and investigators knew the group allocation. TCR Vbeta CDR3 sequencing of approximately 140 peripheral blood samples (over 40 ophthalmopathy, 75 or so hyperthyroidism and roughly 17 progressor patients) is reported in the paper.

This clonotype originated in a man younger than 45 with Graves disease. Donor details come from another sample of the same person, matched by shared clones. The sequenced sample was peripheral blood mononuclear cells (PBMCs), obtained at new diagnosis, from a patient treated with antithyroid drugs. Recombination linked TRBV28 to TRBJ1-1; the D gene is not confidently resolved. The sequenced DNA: TGTGCCAGCACCCCGGGTCTAGTGGGCACTGAAGCTTTCTTT. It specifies CASTPGLVGTEAFF. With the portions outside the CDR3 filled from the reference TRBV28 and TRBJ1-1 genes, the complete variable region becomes DVKVTQSSRYLVKRTGEKVFLECVQDMDHENMFWYRQDPGLGLRLIYFSYDVKMKEKGDIPEGYSVSREKKERFSLILESASTNQTSMYLCASTPGLVGTEAFFGQGTRLTVV.